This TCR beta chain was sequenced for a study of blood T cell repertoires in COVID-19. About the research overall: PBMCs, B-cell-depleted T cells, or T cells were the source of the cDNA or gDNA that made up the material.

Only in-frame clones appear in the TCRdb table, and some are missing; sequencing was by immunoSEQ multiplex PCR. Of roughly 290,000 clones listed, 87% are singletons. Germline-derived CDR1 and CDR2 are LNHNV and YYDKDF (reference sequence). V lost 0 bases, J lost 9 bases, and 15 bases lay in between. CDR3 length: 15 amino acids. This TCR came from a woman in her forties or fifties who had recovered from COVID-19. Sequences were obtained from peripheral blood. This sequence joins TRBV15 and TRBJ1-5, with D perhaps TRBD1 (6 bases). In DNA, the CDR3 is TGTGCCACCAGCAGAGATCCAGGGGAACGGGGGCCCCAGCATTTT. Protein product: CATSRDPGERGPQHF.